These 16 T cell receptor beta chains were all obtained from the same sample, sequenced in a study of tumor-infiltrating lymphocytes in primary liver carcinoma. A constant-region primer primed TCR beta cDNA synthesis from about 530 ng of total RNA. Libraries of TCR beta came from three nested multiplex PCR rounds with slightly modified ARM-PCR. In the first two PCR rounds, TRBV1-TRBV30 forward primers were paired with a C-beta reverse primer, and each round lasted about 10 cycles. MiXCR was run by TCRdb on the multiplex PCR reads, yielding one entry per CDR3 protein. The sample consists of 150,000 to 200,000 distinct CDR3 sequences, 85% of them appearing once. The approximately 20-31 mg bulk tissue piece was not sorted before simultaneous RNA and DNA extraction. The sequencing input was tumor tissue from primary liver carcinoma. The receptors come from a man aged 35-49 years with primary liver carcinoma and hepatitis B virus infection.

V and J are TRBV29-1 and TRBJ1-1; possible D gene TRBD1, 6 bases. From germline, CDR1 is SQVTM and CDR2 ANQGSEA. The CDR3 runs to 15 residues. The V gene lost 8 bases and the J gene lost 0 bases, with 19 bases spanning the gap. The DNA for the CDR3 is TGCAGCAGTGGACCGGGTAGGGGGATGAACACTGAAGCTTTCTTT. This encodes CSSGPGRGMNTEAFF. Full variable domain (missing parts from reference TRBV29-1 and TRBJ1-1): SAVISQKPSRDICQRGTSLTIQCQVDSQVTMMFWYRQQPGQSLTLIATANQGSEATYESGFVIDKFPISRPNLTFSTLTVSNMSPEDSSIYLCSSGPGRGMNTEAFFGQGTRLTVV.

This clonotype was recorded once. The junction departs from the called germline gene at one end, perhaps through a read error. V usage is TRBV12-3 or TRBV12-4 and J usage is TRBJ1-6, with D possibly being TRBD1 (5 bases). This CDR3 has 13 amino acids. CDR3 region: CASSLGRNSALHF. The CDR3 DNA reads TGTGCCAGCTCATTGGGGCGGAATTCAGCCCTCCATTTT.

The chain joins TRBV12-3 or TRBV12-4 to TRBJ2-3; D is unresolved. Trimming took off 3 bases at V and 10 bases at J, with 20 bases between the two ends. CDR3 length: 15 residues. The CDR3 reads CASSLDSGSWRAQYF. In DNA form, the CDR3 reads TGTGCCAGCAGTTTGGATTCCGGCAGCTGGCGCGCGCAGTATTTT.

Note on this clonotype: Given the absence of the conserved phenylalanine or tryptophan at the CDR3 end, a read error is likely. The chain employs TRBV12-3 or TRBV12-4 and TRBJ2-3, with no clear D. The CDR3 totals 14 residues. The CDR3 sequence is CACSLSARKDMQYL. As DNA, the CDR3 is TGTGCCTGCAGTTTATCGGCGCGTAAGGATATGCAGTATTTA.

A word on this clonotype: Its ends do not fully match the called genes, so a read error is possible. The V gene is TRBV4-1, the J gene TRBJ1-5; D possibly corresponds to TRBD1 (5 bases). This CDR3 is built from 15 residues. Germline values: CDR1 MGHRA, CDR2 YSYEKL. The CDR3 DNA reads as TGTCCTAGCAGTCCCATAGAGGGGAGCAATCAGCTCCAGCATTTT. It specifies CPSSPIEGSNQLQHF.

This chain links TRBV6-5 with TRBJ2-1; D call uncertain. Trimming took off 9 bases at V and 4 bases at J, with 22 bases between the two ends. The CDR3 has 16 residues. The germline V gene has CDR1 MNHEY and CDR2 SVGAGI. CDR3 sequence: CASSSLAPVGYNEQFF. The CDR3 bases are TGTGCCAGTAGCTCACTGGCCCCCGTGGGGTACAATGAGCAGTTCTTC.

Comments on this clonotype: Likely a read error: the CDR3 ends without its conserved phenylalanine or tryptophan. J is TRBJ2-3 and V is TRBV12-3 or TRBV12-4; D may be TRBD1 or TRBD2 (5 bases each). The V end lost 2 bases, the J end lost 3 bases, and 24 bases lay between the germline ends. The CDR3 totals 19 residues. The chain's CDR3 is CASSLSKPGHPAETDTQYL. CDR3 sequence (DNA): TGTGCCAGCAGTTTATCGAAGCCAGGACACCCAGCGGAAACAGATACGCAGTATTTA.

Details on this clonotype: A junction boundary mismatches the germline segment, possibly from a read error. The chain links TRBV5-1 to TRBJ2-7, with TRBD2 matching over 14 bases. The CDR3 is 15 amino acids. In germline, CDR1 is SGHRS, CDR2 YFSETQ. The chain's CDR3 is CTSSVGTSGSHEQYF. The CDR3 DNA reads TGCACCAGCAGCGTGGGGACTAGCGGGAGCCACGAGCAGTACTTC.

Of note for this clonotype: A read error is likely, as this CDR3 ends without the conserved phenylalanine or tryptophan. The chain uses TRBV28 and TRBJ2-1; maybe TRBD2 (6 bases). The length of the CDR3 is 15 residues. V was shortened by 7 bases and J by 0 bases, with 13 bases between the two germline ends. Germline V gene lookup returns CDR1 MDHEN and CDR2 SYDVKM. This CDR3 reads CASTGRGSSYNEQFL. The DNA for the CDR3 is TGTGCCAGCACTGGTCGGGGGAGCTCCTACAATGAGCAGTTCTTA.

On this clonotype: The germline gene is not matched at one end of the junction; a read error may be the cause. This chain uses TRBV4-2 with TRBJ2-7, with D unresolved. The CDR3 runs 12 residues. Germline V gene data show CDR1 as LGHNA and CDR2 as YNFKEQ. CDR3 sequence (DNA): TGTGCCAGCATCCAAGATCGGAACGAACAATACTTC. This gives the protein CASIQDRNEQYF.

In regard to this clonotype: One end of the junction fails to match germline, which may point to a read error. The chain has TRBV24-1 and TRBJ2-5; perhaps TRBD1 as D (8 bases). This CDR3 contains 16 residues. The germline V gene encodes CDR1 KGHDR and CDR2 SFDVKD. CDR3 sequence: CVTSDPTGAGGETQYF. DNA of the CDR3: TGTGTCACCAGTGATCCGACAGGGGCTGGGGGGGAGACCCAATACTTC.

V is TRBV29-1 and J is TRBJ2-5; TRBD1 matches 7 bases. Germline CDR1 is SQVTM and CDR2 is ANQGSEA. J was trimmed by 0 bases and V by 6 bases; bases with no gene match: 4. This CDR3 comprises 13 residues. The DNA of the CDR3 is TGCAGCGTCGCGGACAGGTACCAAGAGACCCAGTACTTC. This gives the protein CSVADRYQETQYF.

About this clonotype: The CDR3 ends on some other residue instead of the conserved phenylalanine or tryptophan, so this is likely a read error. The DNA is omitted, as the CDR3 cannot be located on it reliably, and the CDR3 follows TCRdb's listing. The CDR3 protein is CASTKGVEHYS. The V call is TRBV11-2, the J call TRBJ2-7; TRBD1, the table's D call, lacks a check against the DNA. The CDR3 region is 11 residues in length, termini included. The V gene's germline CDR1 is SGHAT and CDR2 FQNNGV.

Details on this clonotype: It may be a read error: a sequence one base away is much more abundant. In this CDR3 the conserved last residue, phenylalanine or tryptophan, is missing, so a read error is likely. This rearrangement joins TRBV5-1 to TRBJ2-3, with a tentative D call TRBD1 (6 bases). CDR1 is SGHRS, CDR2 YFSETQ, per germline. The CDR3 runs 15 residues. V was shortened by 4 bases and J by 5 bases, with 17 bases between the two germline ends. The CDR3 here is CASSPGAGVGDTQYY. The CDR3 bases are TGCGCCAGCAGCCCCGGAGCAGGGGTGGGAGATACGCAGTATTAT.

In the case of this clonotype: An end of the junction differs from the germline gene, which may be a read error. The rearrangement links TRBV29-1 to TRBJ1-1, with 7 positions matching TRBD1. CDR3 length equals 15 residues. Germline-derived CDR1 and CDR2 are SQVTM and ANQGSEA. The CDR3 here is CSVEDRGTENIEAFF. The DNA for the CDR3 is TGCAGCGTTGAAGATCGGGGGACAGAAAACATTGAAGCTTTCTTT. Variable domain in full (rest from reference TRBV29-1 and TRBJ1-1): SAVISQKPSRDICQRGTSLTIQCQVDSQVTMMFWYRQQPGQSLTLIATANQGSEATYESGFVIDKFPISRPNLTFSTLTVSNMSPEDSSIYLCSVEDRGTENIEAFFGQGTRLTVV.

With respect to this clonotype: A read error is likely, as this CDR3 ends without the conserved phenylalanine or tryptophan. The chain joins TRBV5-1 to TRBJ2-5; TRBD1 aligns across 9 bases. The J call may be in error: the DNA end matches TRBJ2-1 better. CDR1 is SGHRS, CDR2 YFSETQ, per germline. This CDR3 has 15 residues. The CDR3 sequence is CASSQTGGEQETQFL. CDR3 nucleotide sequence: TGCGCCAGCAGCCAGACAGGGGGAGAACAAGAGACCCAGTTCTTA.